What follows are 15 T cell receptor beta chains derived from one specimen sequenced in a study of blood T cell repertoires in COVID-19. Clones were sequenced by immunoSEQ multiplex PCR, and TCRdb holds only the in-frame ones, with some missing. The data show about 91,000 clones, 88% seen once. Sequences were obtained from peripheral blood. These TCRs come from an elderly woman with active COVID-19.

The gene calls are TRBV18 and TRBJ1-3; D perhaps matches TRBD1 (6 bases). The V end was cut by 2 bases, the J end by 1 base, with 12 bases between. The CDR3 covers 16 residues. Germline V gene data show CDR1 as KGHSH and CDR2 as LQKENI. CDR3 in DNA: TGTGCCAGCTCACCAGCTACAGGGAATTCTGGAAACACCATATATTTT. This gives the protein CASSPATGNSGNTIYF.

This clone occurred a few times. One junction end disagrees with the germline gene, perhaps due to a read error. The V and J genes are TRBV7-9 and TRBJ2-7; TRBD1 agrees at 9 bases. The V gene's germline CDR1 is SEHNR and CDR2 FQNEAQ (reference sequence). The CDR3 runs to 12 residues. The CDR3 here is CASSPGGDRVFF. DNA of the CDR3: TGTGCCAGCAGCCCTGGGGGGGACAGGGTTTTTTTC.

This clone was counted a few times. The rearrangement joins TRBV28 to TRBJ1-4; weak D call: TRBD1 (5 bases). Germline V gives CDR1 MDHEN, CDR2 SYDVKM. V lost 2 bases, J lost 5 bases, and 15 bases lay in between. This CDR3 region has 16 residues. CDR3 loop: CASSLPPGGINEKLFF. CDR3 nucleotide sequence: TGTGCCAGCAGTTTACCGCCCGGGGGGATAAATGAAAAACTGTTTTTT.

The chain carries TRBV5-1 and TRBJ1-4, with a tentative D call TRBD1 (5 bases). V was shortened by 4 bases and J by 0 bases, with 22 bases between the two germline ends. The CDR3 spans 19 residues. Germline-derived CDR1 and CDR2 are SGHRS and YFSETQ. Here the CDR3 DNA reads TGCGCCAGCAGCCGCGAAGCGTCACTGGGGGGAGCAACTAATGAAAAACTGTTTTTT. The encoded protein is CASSREASLGGATNEKLFF.

The V gene is TRBV6-5, the J gene TRBJ2-7, with D hard to call. From germline, CDR1 is MNHEY and CDR2 SVGAGI. This CDR3 spans 15 amino acids. Trimming removed 0 bases from V and 0 bases from J, with 9 bases in between. In nucleotides, the CDR3 is TGTGCCAGCAGTTACTCGACTGCAGCCTCCTACGAGCAGTACTTC. Protein sequence: CASSYSTAASYEQYF.

This rearrangement joins TRBV7-9 to TRBJ2-2, with TRBD1 matching 8 bases. V was clipped by 5 bases and J by 2 bases; unmatched bases: 10. There are 17 residues in the CDR3. Germline V gene lookup returns CDR1 SEHNR and CDR2 FQNEAQ (reference sequence). The CDR3 protein is CASSPTDRGENTGELFF. CDR3 nucleotides: TGTGCCAGCAGCCCCACCGACAGGGGCGAAAACACCGGGGAGCTGTTTTTT.

There are a few counts of this clone. The rearrangement joins TRBV28 to TRBJ1-2; D unclear. The CDR3 spans 14 residues. Germline lookup yields CDR1 MDHEN and CDR2 SYDVKM. V lost 6 bases, J lost 1 base, and 12 bases lay in between. CDR3 sequence: CASRGFRDNYGYTF. In nucleotides, the CDR3 is TGTGCCAGCAGAGGGTTTCGGGATAACTATGGCTACACCTTC.

The rearrangement joins TRBV19 to TRBJ2-1; D is possibly TRBD2 (6 bases). V was pared by 8 bases and J by 4 bases, with 9 bases between. Germline CDR1 and CDR2: LNHDA and SQIVND (reference sequence). The CDR3 loop spans 12 amino acids. The CDR3 nucleotides are TGTGCCAGTGGGGACTTATACAATGAGCAGTTCTTC. It yields the protein CASGDLYNEQFF.

The V call is TRBV7-2, the J call TRBJ2-3; 7 bases are a match to TRBD1. V shed 7 bases and J 4 bases; nucleotides not matched to a gene: 8. The CDR3 is made up of 14 amino acids. Per the germline V gene, CDR1 is SGHTA and CDR2 is FQGNSA. The CDR3 nucleotides are TGTGCCAGCAAAACGACAGGGTCCCCAGATACGCAGTATTTT. Its protein is CASKTTGSPDTQYF.

V and J are TRBV2 and TRBJ1-5, with 7 bases aligning to TRBD1. This CDR3 region has 17 residues. The germline CDR1 and CDR2 sequences are SNHLY and FYNNEI. Unmatched junction bases numbered 15, after V lost 4 bases and J lost 6 bases. The CDR3 sequence is CASSATGGQGVGQPQHF. CDR3 DNA: TGTGCCAGCAGTGCGACGGGGGGGCAGGGGGTTGGTCAGCCCCAGCATTTT. The full variable domain, with the rest looked up from reference TRBV2 and TRBJ1-5, is EPEVTQTPSHQVTQMGQEVILRCVPISNHLYFYWYRQILGQKVEFLVSFYNNEISEKSEIFDDQFSVERPDGSNFTLKIRSTKLEDSAMYFCASSATGGQGVGQPQHFGDGTRLSIL.

This clone was counted once. The DNA of the CDR3 is TGCGCCAGCAGCCTTATGGCTAGCGGCTACGAGCAGTACTTC. Translation gives CASSLMASGYEQYF. The chain has TRBV4-3 and TRBJ2-7; 7 nucleotides align to TRBD2. Trimming took 4 bases from V and 3 from J; bases not matched to a gene: 6. The CDR3 sequence is 14 residues long. The germline gives CDR1 LGHNA, CDR2 YSLEER.

CDR3 nucleotides: TGTGCCAGCAGCCCCCGGGGTAGCGGGATTACCGCGAACACCGGGGAGCTGTTTTTT. It yields the protein CASSPRGSGITANTGELFF. J is TRBJ2-2 and V is TRBV7-9; 8 nucleotides match TRBD2. CDR1 and CDR2 (germline): SEHNR, FQNEAQ (reference sequence). Losses at the gene ends were 5 bases for V and 0 bases for J; bases not matched to a gene: 14. This CDR3 region has 19 residues.

J is TRBJ1-3 and V is TRBV6-4; D is ambiguous. This CDR3 comprises 15 residues. The germline V gene encodes CDR1 MRHNA and CDR2 SNTAGT. Trimming took off 1 base at V and 4 bases at J, with 11 bases between the two ends. The DNA for the CDR3 is TGTGCCAGCAGTGACTATAACGGAGGGGGAAACACCATATATTTT. Amino acid sequence: CASSDYNGGGNTIYF.

The table lists this clone with a count of one. V and J are TRBV19 and TRBJ1-5; 9 bases align to TRBD1. CDR1 LNHDA and CDR2 SQIVND come from the germline V gene (reference sequence). This CDR3 contains 14 residues. V lost 7 bases, J lost 1 base, and 2 bases stayed unmatched. The CDR3 spells CASTGQGSNQPQHF. In nucleotides, the CDR3 is TGTGCCAGTACCGGACAGGGGAGCAATCAGCCCCAGCATTTT. Complete variable domain (other parts from reference TRBV19 and TRBJ1-5): DGGITQSPKYLFRKEGQNVTLSCEQNLNHDAMYWYRQDPGQGLRLIYYSQIVNDFQKGDIAEGYSVSREKKESFPLTVTSAQKNPTAFYLCASTGQGSNQPQHFGDGTRLSIL.

In DNA form, the CDR3 reads TGTGCCAGCAGGAGGGAGAGGTACGGGGAGCTGTTTTTT. Residues: CASRRERYGELFF. This chain uses TRBV6-5 with TRBJ2-2, with D perhaps matching TRBD2 (5 bases). This CDR3 is built from 13 residues. V was shortened by 6 bases and J by 7 bases, with 12 bases between the two germline ends. Germline CDR1 and CDR2: MNHEY and SVGAGI.